This T cell receptor (beta chain) was found in a study of CD8 T cells in Susac syndrome. CDR3 size: 12 residues. Trimming left V 1 base short and J 3 bases short, with 3 bases between. CDR1 and CDR2 from the germline V gene are MNHEY and SVGEGT. Random-hexamer reverse transcription was applied to roughly 0.45 to 1 ug RNA. MiXCR was run by TCRdb on the immunoSEQ multiplex PCR reads, yielding one entry per CDR3 protein. In the table there are 330,000 or so distinct CDR3 sequences, about 91% of which are singletons. The receptor comes from a human donor with multiple sclerosis. The chain uses TRBV6-2 or TRBV6-3 and TRBJ1-2; D call uncertain. Sequencing input: CD8+ T cells from PBMCs. The CDR3 loop reads CASSYFDYGYTF. CDR3 nucleotides: TGTGCCAGCAGTTACTTCGACTATGGCTACACCTTC.